Listed below are T cell receptor beta chains from one sample, sequenced in a study of T cells after somatic rescue of genetic block. Clones were sequenced by immunoSEQ multiplex PCR, and TCRdb holds only the in-frame ones, with some missing. The sample includes 88,000 or so clones, 75% to 90% of them seen just once. Sequenced input: peripheral blood mononuclear cells (PBMCs). The source is a woman younger than 35. Both conserved end residues are part of each CDR3. A D gene is named only where the DNA matches it firmly. The listing skips clone size in some rows; elsewhere it reads once, few, many or a size class.

TRBV7-6	TRBJ2-2	.	.	CASSPYRGAGTGELFF	TGTGCCAGCAGCCCCTACCGGGGAGCGGGCACCGGGGAGCTGTTTTTT
TRBV4-3	TRBJ2-5	TRBD2	.	CASSQVLAGAGETQYF	TGCGCCAGCAGCCAAGTTCTAGCGGGAGCGGGGGAGACCCAGTACTTC
TRBV2	TRBJ1-1	.	.	CASSPDGPGGTEAFF	TGTGCCAGCAGTCCGGACGGACCGGGGGGTACTGAAGCTTTCTTT
TRBV7-2	TRBJ2-7	TRBD2	once	CASSLRGAGVGYEQYF	TGTGCCAGCAGCTTACGGGGAGCGGGAGTAGGGTACGAGCAGTACTTC
TRBV9	TRBJ2-6	.	.	CASSAQVGAANVLTF	TGTGCCAGCAGCGCCCAAGTTGGTGCGGCCAACGTCCTGACTTTC
TRBV19	TRBJ1-1	TRBD1	.	CASSIEGAGNTEAFF	TGTGCCAGTAGTATCGAGGGGGCGGGAAACACTGAAGCTTTCTTT
TRBV19	TRBJ2-7	.	.	CASSIAAGASYEQYF	TGTGCCAGTAGTATAGCGGCAGGGGCGTCCTACGAGCAGTACTTC
TRBV6-1	TRBJ1-5	.	.	CASKREYNQPQHF	TGTGCCAGCAAGCGGGAGTACAATCAGCCCCAGCATTTT
TRBV4-2	TRBJ2-7	.	few	CASSQAGFSSDEQYF	TGTGCCAGCAGCCAAGCGGGGTTCTCGTCCGACGAGCAGTACTTC
TRBV5-4	TRBJ2-1	TRBD2	.	CASSELAGGRYNEQFF	TGTGCCAGCAGCGAGCTAGCGGGAGGACGATACAATGAGCAGTTCTTC
TRBV5-1	TRBJ2-2	.	.	CASGESTANTGELFF	TGCGCCAGCGGGGAAAGCACCGCGAACACCGGGGAGCTGTTTTTT
TRBV6-5	TRBJ1-1	.	.	CASSYMPNTEAFF	TGTGCCAGCAGTTACATGCCAAACACTGAAGCTTTCTTT
TRBV6-1	TRBJ2-5	TRBD2	.	CASSLTSGSGETQYF	TGTGCCAGCAGCCTGACTAGCGGGAGTGGCGAGACCCAGTACTTC
TRBV2	TRBJ2-7	TRBD2	.	CATPSGPPSYEQYF	TGTGCCACACCTAGCGGGCCTCCCTCCTACGAGCAGTACTTC
TRBV3-2	TRBJ1-1	.	.	CAPQACRF	TGTGCGCCCCAGGCTTGTAGGTTT
TRBV7-2	TRBJ2-7	.	.	CASSLVGRDYEQYF	TGTGCCAGCAGCTTAGTGGGCAGAGACTACGAGCAGTACTTC
TRBV5-4	TRBJ2-1	TRBD2	.	CASSLGGRVVDEQFF	TGTGCCAGCAGCTTGGGCGGGAGAGTCGTAGATGAGCAGTTCTTC
TRBV5-1	TRBJ2-1	.	once	CASSLGRESDNEQFF	TGCGCCAGCAGCTTGGGCCGGGAGTCAGACAATGAGCAGTTCTTC
TRBV7-6	TRBJ2-1	.	once	CASSSTSVWEQFF	TGTGCCAGCAGTTCGACTAGTGTCTGGGAGCAGTTCTTC
TRBV5-1	TRBJ2-3	.	once	CASTWGDTQYF	TGCGCCAGCACCTGGGGAGATACGCAGTATTTT
TRBV28	TRBJ2-2	.	.	CASLQGWTGELFF	TGTGCCAGCCTCCAGGGGTGGACCGGGGAGCTGTTTTTT
TRBV6-1	TRBJ2-3	.	.	CASRTKGSDTQYF	TGTGCCAGCAGGACTAAGGGCTCAGATACGCAGTATTTT
TRBV7-2	TRBJ2-1	TRBD2	.	CASSGLAFGEQFF	TGTGCCAGCTCCGGACTAGCGTTCGGTGAGCAGTTCTTC
TRBV11-2	TRBJ2-7	.	.	CASSLGAAYEQYF	TGTGCCAGCAGCTTAGGGGCGGCCTACGAGCAGTACTTC
TRBV19	TRBJ2-6	TRBD2	.	CASSRGLAGAGANVLTF	TGTGCCAGTAGTAGAGGACTAGCGGGAGCTGGGGCCAACGTCCTGACTTTC
TRBV18	TRBJ2-1	TRBD2	.	CASSPAGEQDNEQFF	TGTGCCAGCTCACCAGCGGGAGAACAGGACAATGAGCAGTTCTTC
TRBV27	TRBJ2-7	.	.	CASSIQGRSYEQYF	TGTGCCAGCAGTATACAGGGCCGTAGCTACGAGCAGTACTTC
TRBV10-3	TRBJ2-7	TRBD1	.	CAISRQGAESLYEQYF	TGTGCCATCAGTCGACAGGGGGCTGAGTCCCTCTACGAGCAGTACTTC
TRBV5-4	TRBJ2-7	.	.	CASSLGGVGPFPYEQYF	TGTGCCAGCAGCTTGGGGGGGGTAGGCCCCTTCCCTTACGAGCAGTACTTC
TRBV4-1	TRBJ2-7	.	.	CASSQADRPTYEQYF	TGCGCCAGCAGCCAAGCAGACAGGCCTACCTACGAGCAGTACTTC
TRBV5-4	TRBJ2-3	.	.	CASSSAASATTDTQYF	TGTGCCAGCAGCTCGGCGGCTAGCGCGACAACAGATACGCAGTATTTT